This TCR beta chain was observed in a study of blood T cell repertoires in COVID-19. This clone has a handful of counts. Libraries were prepared by immunoSEQ multiplex PCR; TCRdb keeps only in-frame clonotypes and omits some of them. The table lists 150,000 or so clones, just under 85% of them singletons, with approximately 9.2% in the top ten. The CDR3 length is 15 residues. J gave up 1 base and V 3 bases, and 3 bases lay outside the gene matches. Germline V CDR1 and CDR2: MNHEY, SVGAGI. Symptom resolution, clearance, or two negative PCRs marked donors in Cohort 3 as recovered. The chain couples TRBV6-5 to TRBJ2-1; 7 bases are shared with TRBD1. This TCR was sampled from a man aged 50-60 years who had recovered from COVID-19. The sequencing input was PBMCs or T cells enriched from blood (not recorded which). The CDR3 DNA reads TGTGCCAGCAGTTATGACAGGGAATCCTACAATGAGCAGTTCTTC. As protein: CASSYDRESYNEQFF.